This T cell receptor (beta chain) was observed in a study of shared clonotypes between healthy human individuals. General observations from the study: Relative to clonotypes present in all four donors, those not shared had lower generation probabilities. Collection of samples was limited to blood; tissue repertoires likely differ.

The sample holds one count of this clone. Its antigen is as yet unknown. The repertoire was sequenced with immunoSEQ multiplex PCR; TCRdb's copy has only in-frame clones and lacks some. This sample has about 380,000 clones; about 96% occur once, and the top ten carry 0.32%. CDR1 and CDR2 from the germline V gene are MGHRA and YSYEKL. V lost 3 bases to trimming and J lost 4 bases, with 10 bases between them. This CDR3 has 14 residues. The TCR originated in a man aged 25-40 years in good health. The sequenced material came from memory CD8+ T cells sorted from blood. As to subset: CD45RO+ cells pooled with CCR7-negative TemRA cells. The chain uses TRBV4-1 and TRBJ2-1, with D possibly matching TRBD2 (5 bases). The CDR3 region has the DNA TGCGCCAGCAGCCAGGGTGGGAGATACAATGAGCAGTTCTTC. It codes for CASSQGGRYNEQFF.